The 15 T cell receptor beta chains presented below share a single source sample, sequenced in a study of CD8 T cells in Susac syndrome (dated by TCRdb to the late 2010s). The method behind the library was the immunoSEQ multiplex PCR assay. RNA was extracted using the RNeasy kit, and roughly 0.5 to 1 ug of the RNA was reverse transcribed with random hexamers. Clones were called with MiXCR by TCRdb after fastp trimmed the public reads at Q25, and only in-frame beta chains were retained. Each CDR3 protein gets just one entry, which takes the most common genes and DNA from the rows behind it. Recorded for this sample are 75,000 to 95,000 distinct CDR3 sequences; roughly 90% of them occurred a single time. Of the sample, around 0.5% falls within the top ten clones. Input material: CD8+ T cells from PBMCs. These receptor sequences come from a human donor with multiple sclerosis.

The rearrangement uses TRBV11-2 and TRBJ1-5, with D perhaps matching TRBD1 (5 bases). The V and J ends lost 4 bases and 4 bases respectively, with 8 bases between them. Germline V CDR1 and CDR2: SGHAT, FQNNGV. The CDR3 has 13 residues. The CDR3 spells CASSSGTNQPQHF. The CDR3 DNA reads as TGTGCCAGCAGCTCCGGGACTAATCAGCCCCAGCATTTT.

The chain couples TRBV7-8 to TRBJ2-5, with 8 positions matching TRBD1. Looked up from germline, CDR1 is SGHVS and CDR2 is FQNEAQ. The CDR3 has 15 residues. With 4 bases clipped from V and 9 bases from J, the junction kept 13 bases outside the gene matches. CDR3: CASSSRPGTGLSQYF. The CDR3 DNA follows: TGTGCCAGCAGCTCCCGTCCCGGGACAGGTTTGTCCCAGTACTTC.

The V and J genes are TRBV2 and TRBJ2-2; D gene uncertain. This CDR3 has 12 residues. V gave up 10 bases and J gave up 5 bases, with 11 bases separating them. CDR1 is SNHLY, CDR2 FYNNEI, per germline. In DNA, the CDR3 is TGTGCCACCACCCGCCAGACCGGGGAGCTGTTTTTT. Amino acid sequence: CATTRQTGELFF.

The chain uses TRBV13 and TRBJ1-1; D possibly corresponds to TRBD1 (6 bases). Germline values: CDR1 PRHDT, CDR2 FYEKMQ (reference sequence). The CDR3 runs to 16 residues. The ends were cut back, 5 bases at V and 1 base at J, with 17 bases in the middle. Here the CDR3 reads CASSPSGGAGNTEAFF. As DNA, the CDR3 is TGTGCCAGCAGCCCCAGCGGGGGCGCGGGGAACACTGAAGCTTTCTTT.

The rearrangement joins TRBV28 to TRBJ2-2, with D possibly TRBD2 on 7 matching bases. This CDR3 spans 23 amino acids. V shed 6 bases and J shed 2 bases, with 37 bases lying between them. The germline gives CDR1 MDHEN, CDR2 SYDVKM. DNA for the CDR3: TGTGCCAGCAGGCCGGGACGCCGCTTGGGGGGGGGCCACGAGGACTACAACACCGGGGAGCTGTTTTTT. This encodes CASRPGRRLGGGHEDYNTGELFF.

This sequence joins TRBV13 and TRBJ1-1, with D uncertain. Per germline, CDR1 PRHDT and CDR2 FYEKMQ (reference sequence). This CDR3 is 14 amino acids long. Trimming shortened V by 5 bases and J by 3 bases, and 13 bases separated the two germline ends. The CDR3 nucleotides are TGTGCCAGCAGCGCGGGTCTCCAAGACACTGAAGCTTTCTTT. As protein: CASSAGLQDTEAFF. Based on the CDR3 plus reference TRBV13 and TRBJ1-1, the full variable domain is AAGVIQSPRHLIKEKRETATLKCYPIPRHDTVYWYQQGPGQDPQFLISFYEKMQSDKGSIPDRFSAQQFSDYHSELNMSSLELGDSALYFCASSAGLQDTEAFFGQGTRLTVV.

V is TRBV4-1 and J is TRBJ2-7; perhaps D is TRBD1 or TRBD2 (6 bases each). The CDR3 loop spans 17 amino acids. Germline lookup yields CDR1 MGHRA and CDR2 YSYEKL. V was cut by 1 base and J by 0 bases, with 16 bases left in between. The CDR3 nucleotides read TGCGCCAGCAGCCAAGTATTACGGGGGACAAACTCCTACGAGCAGTACTTC. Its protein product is CASSQVLRGTNSYEQYF.

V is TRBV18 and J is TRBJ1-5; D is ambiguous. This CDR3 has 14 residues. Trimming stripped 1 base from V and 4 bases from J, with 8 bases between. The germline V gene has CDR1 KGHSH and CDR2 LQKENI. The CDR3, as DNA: TGTGCCAGCTCACCACGAAATGGAAATCAGCCCCAGCATTTT. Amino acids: CASSPRNGNQPQHF. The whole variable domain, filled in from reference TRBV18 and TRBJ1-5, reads NAGVMQNPRHLVRRRGQEARLRCSPMKGHSHVYWYRQLPEEGLKFMVYLQKENIIDESGMPKERFSAEFPKEGPSILRIQQVVRGDSAAYFCASSPRNGNQPQHFGDGTRLSIL.

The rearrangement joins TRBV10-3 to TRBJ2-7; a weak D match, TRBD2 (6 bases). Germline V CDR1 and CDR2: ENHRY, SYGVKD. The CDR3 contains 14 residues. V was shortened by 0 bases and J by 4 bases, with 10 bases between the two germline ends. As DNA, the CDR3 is TGTGCCATCAGTGAGTCGATAGGAGGGTACGAGCAGTACTTC. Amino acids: CAISESIGGYEQYF.

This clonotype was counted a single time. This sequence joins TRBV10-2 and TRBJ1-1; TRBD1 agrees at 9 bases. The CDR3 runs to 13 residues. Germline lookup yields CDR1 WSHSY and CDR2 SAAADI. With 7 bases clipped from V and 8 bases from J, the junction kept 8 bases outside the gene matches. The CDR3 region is CASTWGQGREAFF. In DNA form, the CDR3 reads TGCGCCAGCACCTGGGGACAGGGCAGGGAAGCTTTCTTT.

The CDR3 DNA sequence: TGTGCCAGCAGTTTCCCTGGACAGAGCTCCTACAATGAGCAGTTCTTC. This translates into CASSFPGQSSYNEQFF. This rearrangement joins TRBV28 to TRBJ2-1; D possibly corresponds to TRBD1 (6 bases). V was cut by 3 bases and J by 0 bases, with 12 bases left in between. The CDR3 sequence is 16 residues long. Germline-derived CDR1 and CDR2 are MDHEN and SYDVKM.

The CDR3 DNA is TGTGCCAGTACTCACTTGGGGACGATTATCAGGGAGCTGTTTTTT. This encodes CASTHLGTIIRELFF. The chain recombines TRBV19 with TRBJ2-2; D possibly uses TRBD1 or TRBD2 (5 bases each). From germline, CDR1 is LNHDA and CDR2 SQIVND (reference sequence). The V gene lost 7 bases and the J gene lost 9 bases, with 21 bases spanning the gap. CDR3 size: 15 residues.

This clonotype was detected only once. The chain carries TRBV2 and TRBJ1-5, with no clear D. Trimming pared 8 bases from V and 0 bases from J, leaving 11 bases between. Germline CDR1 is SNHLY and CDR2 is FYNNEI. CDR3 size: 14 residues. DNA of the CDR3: TGTGCCAGCGGGAGGGCCTATAGCAATCAGCCCCAGCATTTT. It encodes CASGRAYSNQPQHF.

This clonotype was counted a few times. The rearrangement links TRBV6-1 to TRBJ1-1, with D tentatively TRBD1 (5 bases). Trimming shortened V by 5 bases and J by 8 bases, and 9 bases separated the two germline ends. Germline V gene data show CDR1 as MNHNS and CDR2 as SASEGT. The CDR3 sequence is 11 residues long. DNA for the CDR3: TGTGCCAGCAGTATCCGGGGCGAAGCTTTCTTT. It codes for CASSIRGEAFF.

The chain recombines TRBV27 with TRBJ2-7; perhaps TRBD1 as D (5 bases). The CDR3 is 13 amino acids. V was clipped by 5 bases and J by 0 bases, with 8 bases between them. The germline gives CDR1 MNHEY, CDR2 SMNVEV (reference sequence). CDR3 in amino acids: CASSTGISYEQYF. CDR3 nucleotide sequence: TGTGCCAGCAGTACAGGCATCTCCTACGAGCAGTACTTC.